The T cell receptor (beta chain) described here comes from a study of blood T cell repertoires in COVID-19 (dated by TCRdb to 2020 to 2021). Study-level background: The collaborator samples originated in the United States, Italy and Spain and spanned the acute and convalescent phases of COVID-19. The samples were drawn from the first 160 participants of the ongoing ImmuneRACE study and from 950 to 1,500 subjects provided by 6 global collaborators. Where HLA class I and class II types were available, the types were taken from metadata supplied by the sample provider, not from assay-based typing. The material from the prospective study consisted of cDNA or gDNA derived from T cells, B-cell-depleted T cells, or PBMCs. The sample metadata nearly always contained a de-identified subject ID, COVID-19 status, age in years and sex. Subjects who had been exposed to COVID-19, were actively infected with it, or had recovered from it provided the deeply sampled blood TCRbeta repertoires that made up the dataset. The repertoires were released in a freely available public database intended as a resource for research on the immune response to SARS-CoV-2.

V lost 4 bases and J lost 6 bases, and the count of bases not matched to a germline gene is 10. CDR3 length: 16 amino acids, cysteine to phenylalanine. Only the CDR3 DNA is retained, 48 bases long and in frame from the first base. The germline V gene specifies SGHRS as CDR1 and YFSETQ as CDR2. TCRbeta CDR3 regions were amplified from genomic DNA by means of the immunoSEQ Assay, a bias-controlled multiplex PCR. Regarding the original processing steps: The number of nucleated cells in each sample was estimated by amplification of reference gene primers within the assay. Sequence reads were collapsed and filtered to measure the absolute abundance of every unique TCRbeta CDR3 rearrangement. For each sample, productive Simpson clonality was calculated by taking the square root of Simpson's diversity index across productive rearrangements. Here the immuneACCESS table is served through TCRdb, limited to in-frame sequences with V and J called. Missing clones are a known gap in these copies; in checked studies unresolved V genes cover under half, and the rest lacks a known reason. V and J calls and clone size are as listed in that table; D and trimming were resolved from the DNA. In all, the sample holds roughly 260,000 clones, and about nine tenths of those were seen once. Clones ranked in the top ten supply over 2% of the sample.

A second Seattle source provided samples from volunteer blood donors who had recovered from COVID-19. Each collaborating institution followed its own protocols to collect whole blood in K2EDTA tubes. For TCRbeta analysis, collaborators shipped samples in one of three forms: frozen whole blood, isolated PBMCs, or DNA extracted from either of those sample types. The research as a whole found: The quantity of clinical and demographic metadata differed by source and by participant and was supplied without curation.

With respect to this clone: No antigen is known for it. No base quality information exists; no much larger clone differs at one position.

This sequence uses TRBV5-1 and TRBJ1-6; 7 junctional bases match TRBD1. This clonotype was sampled from a woman between 45 and 65 years old who had recovered from COVID-19. Material: peripheral blood. The CDR3 protein: CASSPGQGVSNSPLHF. The DNA sequence is as follows: TGCGCCAGCAGCCCAGGGCAGGGGGTTAGTAATTCACCCCTCCACTTT.